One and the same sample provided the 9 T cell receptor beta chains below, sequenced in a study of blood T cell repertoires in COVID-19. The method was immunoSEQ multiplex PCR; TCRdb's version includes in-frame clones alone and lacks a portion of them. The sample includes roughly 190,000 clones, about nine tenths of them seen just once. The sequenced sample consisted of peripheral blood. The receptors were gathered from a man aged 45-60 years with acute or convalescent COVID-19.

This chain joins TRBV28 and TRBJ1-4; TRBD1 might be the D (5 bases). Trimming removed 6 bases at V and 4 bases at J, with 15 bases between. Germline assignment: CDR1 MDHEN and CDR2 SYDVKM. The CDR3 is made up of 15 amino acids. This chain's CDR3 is CASSSSWGGNEKLFF. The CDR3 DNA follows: TGTGCCAGCAGCTCATCATGGGGCGGTAATGAAAAACTGTTTTTT. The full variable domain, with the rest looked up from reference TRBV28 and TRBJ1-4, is DVKVTQSSRYLVKRTGEKVFLECVQDMDHENMFWYRQDPGLGLRLIYFSYDVKMKEKGDIPEGYSVSREKKERFSLILESASTNQTSMYLCASSSSWGGNEKLFFGSGTQLSVL.

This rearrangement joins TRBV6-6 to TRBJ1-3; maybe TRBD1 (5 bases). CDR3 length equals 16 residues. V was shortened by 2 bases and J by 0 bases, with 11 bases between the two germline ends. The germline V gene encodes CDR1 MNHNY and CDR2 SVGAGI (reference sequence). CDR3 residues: CASSYDRTNSGNTIYF. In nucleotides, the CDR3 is TGTGCCAGCAGTTACGACCGGACAAACTCTGGAAACACCATATATTTT.

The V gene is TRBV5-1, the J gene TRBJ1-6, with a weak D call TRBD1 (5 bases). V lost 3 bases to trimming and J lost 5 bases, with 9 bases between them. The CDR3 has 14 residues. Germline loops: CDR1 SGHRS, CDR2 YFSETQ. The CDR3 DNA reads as TGCGCCAGCAGCTCTTGGACAAATAATTCACCCCTCCACTTT. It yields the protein CASSSWTNNSPLHF.

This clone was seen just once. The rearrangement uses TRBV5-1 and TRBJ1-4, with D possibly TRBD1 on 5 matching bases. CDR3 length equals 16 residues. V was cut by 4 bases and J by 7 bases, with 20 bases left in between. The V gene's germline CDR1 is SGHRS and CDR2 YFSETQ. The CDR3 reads CASSTLPGGGSEKLFF. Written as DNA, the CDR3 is TGCGCCAGCAGCACTCTCCCGGGGGGGGGAAGTGAAAAACTGTTTTTT.

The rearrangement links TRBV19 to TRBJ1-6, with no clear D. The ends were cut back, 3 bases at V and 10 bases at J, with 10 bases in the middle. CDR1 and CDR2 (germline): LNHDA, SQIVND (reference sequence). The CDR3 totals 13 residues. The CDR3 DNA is TGTGCCAGTAGTATTCCGGGATCCTCACCCCTCCACTTT. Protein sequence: CASSIPGSSPLHF.

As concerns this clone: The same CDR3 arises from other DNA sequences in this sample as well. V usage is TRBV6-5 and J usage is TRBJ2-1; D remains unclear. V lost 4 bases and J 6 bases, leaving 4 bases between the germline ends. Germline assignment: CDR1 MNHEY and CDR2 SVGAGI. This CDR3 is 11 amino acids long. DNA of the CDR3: TGTGCCAGCAGTTTAGCCAATGAGCAGTTCTTC. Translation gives CASSLANEQFF.

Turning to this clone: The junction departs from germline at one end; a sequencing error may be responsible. CDR3 in amino acids: CASSLTSGSPQPYNEQFF. Here the CDR3 DNA reads TGTGCCAGTAGCTTGACTAGCGGGAGTCCCCAGCCATACAATGAGCAGTTCTTC. This chain connects TRBV7-3 to TRBJ2-1; 12 bases map to TRBD2. Germline V CDR1 and CDR2: SGHTA, FQGTGA. CDR3 size: 18 residues.

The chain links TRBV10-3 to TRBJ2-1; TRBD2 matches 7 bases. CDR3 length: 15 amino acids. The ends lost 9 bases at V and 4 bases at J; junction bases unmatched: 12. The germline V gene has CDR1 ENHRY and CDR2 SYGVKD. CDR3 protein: CAIASGGGTYNEQFF. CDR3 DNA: TGTGCCATTGCCTCCGGCGGGGGAACTTACAATGAGCAGTTCTTC.

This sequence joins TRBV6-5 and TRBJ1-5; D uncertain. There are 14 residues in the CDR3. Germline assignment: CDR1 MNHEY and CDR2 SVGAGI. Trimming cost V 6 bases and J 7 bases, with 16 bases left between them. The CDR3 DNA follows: TGTGCCAGCAGGAACGGGCCCGGGATCCAGCCCCAGCATTTT. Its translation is CASRNGPGIQPQHF.